The rows below give T cell receptor beta chains drawn from one sample of a study of T cell repertoires in cytomegalovirus infection. No cognate antigen is known for these TCRs. One entry per CDR3 protein results from TCRdb running MiXCR on the reads. The sample holds approximately 350,000 distinct CDR3 sequences, about 32% seen once. The specimen was cultured PBMCs, collected from culture after CMV antigen stimulation. The source is a human donor in good health (CMV status not recorded). Some clones in this sample may be carry-over from other donors' samples. CDR3s include the opening cysteine and the closing phenylalanine or tryptophan. A D gene is named only where the DNA matches it firmly. Part of the rows lack a size; the others show once, few, many or a class for expanded clones.

>-|few|TRBJ2-1|TRBV7-9
TGTGCCAGCAGCGGAGGAGATGGGCTTAGCTCCTACAATGAGCAGTTCTTC
CASSGGDGLSSYNEQFF
>-|-|TRBJ1-4|TRBV6-1
TGTGCCAGCAGTGAAGCAGGAGGTGTCGAAAAACTGTTTTTT
CASSEAGGVEKLFF
>-|-|TRBJ2-3|TRBV14
TGTGCCAGCAGCCAAGTGTGGCATACGCAGTATTTT
CASSQVWHTQYF
>TRBD2|-|TRBJ2-1|TRBV10-3
TGTGCCATCAGTGGCGCTAGCGGGGGCAATGAGCAGTTCTTC
CAISGASGGNEQFF
>TRBD2|-|TRBJ2-1|TRBV5-4
TGTGCCAGCAGCTTGGTGTTGGTAGGGACTAGCGCCTACAATGAGCAGTTCTTC
CASSLVLVGTSAYNEQFF
>TRBD2|few|TRBJ2-7|TRBV4-1
TGCGCCAGCAGCCCCATAGCGGGAGTCTACGAGCAGTACTTC
CASSPIAGVYEQYF
>-|many|TRBJ2-1|TRBV7-2
TGTGCCAGCAGTTTACATCGCTCCCCGACAAATGAGCAGTTCTTC
CASSLHRSPTNEQFF
>-|few|TRBJ1-2|TRBV7-2
TGTGCCAGCAGCTTCGACCCTAACAGTGGCTACACCTTC
CASSFDPNSGYTF
>TRBD1|few|TRBJ2-2|TRBV19
TGTGCCAGTAGTATGACGGACAGGGCCACCGGGGAGCTGTTTTTT
CASSMTDRATGELFF
>-|-|TRBJ2-3|TRBV7-4
TGTGCCAGCAGCTCGACCGGGACCCCGGATAGCACAGATACGCAGTATTTT
CASSSTGTPDSTDTQYF
>TRBD2|-|TRBJ2-7|TRBV7-2
TGTGCCAGCAGCCCTGGGACTAGGGGCTACGAGCAGTACTTC
CASSPGTRGYEQYF
>-|-|TRBJ1-1|TRBV5-4
TGTGCCAGCATCCCCAGGGGCGGGGGCACTGAAGCTTTCTTT
CASIPRGGGTEAFF
>-|-|TRBJ1-1|TRBV28
TGTGCCAGCAATCCGGGGGGTGAAGCTTTCTTT
CASNPGGEAFF
>-|once|TRBJ2-7|TRBV2
TGTGCCAGTACGGGGACCGAAAGGGGCGAGCAGTACTTC
CASTGTERGEQYF
>-|-|TRBJ2-6|TRBV28
TGTGCCAGCAGTTTGGTTGGGGCCAACGTCCTGACTTTC
CASSLVGANVLTF
>-|few|TRBJ2-5|TRBV12-3/TRBV12-4
TGTGCCAGCAGTTTGGGGTTGGGGGCCGGGGAGACCCAGTACTTC
CASSLGLGAGETQYF
>TRBD1|-|TRBJ2-7|TRBV20-1
TGCAGTGCTAGAGCGGGAGGACAGGGGGTATGGGCGCTACGGGAGCAGTACTTC
CSARAGGQGVWALREQYF
>-|-|TRBJ2-1|TRBV19
TGTGCCAGTAGTGTAAACAGGAATGAGCAGTTCTTC
CASSVNRNEQFF
>-|-|TRBJ2-1|TRBV10-3
TGTGCCATCAGTGAGAGTGATGAGCAGTTCTTC
CAISESDEQFF
>-|few|TRBJ1-1|TRBV5-4
TGTGCCAGCAGCTTGCGGGGCGAGGGTACTGAAGCTTTCTTT
CASSLRGEGTEAFF
>TRBD1|few|TRBJ1-2|TRBV4-1
TGCGCCAGCAGCCAAGCGGACAGGGAATCAGCTGGCTACACCTTC
CASSQADRESAGYTF
>TRBD1|few|TRBJ1-2|TRBV7-3
TGTGCCACCTCCGATGGGACAGGGGGCGCGAGTGGCTACACCTTC
CATSDGTGGASGYTF
>TRBD1|-|TRBJ1-1|TRBV12-3/TRBV12-4
TGTGCCAGCAGACCACAGGGGGCTGTATCTGAAGCTTTCTTT
CASRPQGAVSEAFF
>-|few|TRBJ2-3|TRBV27
TGTGCCAGCAGTTTACATAGACCGGATACGCAGTATTTT
CASSLHRPDTQYF
>TRBD1|few|TRBJ2-7|TRBV28
TGTGCCAGCACCAGTGGAGGGACAGGGTCCTACGAGCAGTACTTC
CASTSGGTGSYEQYF